This note documents a single T cell receptor beta chain sequence. Its target antigen remains unknown. Base qualities were left out, and no much larger clone turns up one base away. The library was generated by the immunoSEQ multiplex PCR assay. The immuneACCESS repertoire file appears here via TCRdb, limited to in-frame rearrangements. These files lack a portion of the clones; in checked studies, under half of the deficit traces to unresolved V genes, and the cause of the others is not known. The sample table records roughly 38,000 clones; 90% of these occur just once. 9% to 10% of the sample is in the top ten clones. Measured from the cysteine to the phenylalanine, the CDR3 is 16 residues long. The read is trimmed to its CDR3 DNA, 48 bases read in frame from base 1. Trimming takes 1 base off V and 0 bases off J; junction bases not matched to a gene: 6. The germline V gene supplies CDR1 SQVTM and CDR2 ANQGSEA.

This sample was included in a study of T cell changes during pregnancy in multiple sclerosis (dated by TCRdb to 2018 to 2020). Notes on the research overall: The study looked at changes in the T cell repertoire across pregnancy in women with multiple sclerosis.

The specimen comprised CD8+ T cells from peripheral blood mononuclear cells, sampled in the first trimester of pregnancy. Recombination joined TRBV29-1 with TRBJ2-7; the central 10 bases match TRBD1. The sequence came from a female donor with multiple sclerosis, enrolled in a pregnancy study. This receptor carries the CDR3 CSVEGTGTGASYEQYF. The nucleotide sequence is TGCAGCGTTGAAGGGACCGGGACAGGGGCCTCCTACGAGCAGTACTTC.